A selection of T cell receptor beta chains follows, all from one sample in a study of CD4 T cells in relation to SARS-CoV-2 and coronaviruses. Here immunoSEQ multiplex PCR was the method, and the copy in TCRdb shows in-frame clones only, minus some. Here the sample spans 30,000 to 45,000 clones, 70% to 85% being singletons. What these receptors recognize is not known. The sequenced material came from memory CD4+ T cells from PBMCs, cultured in vitro. The receptor set was obtained from an adult with COVID-19. Both conserved end residues are part of each CDR3.

v_call: TRBV28
j_call: TRBJ1-4
cdr3_aa: CASSLDENEKLFF

v_call: TRBV10-1
j_call: TRBJ2-3
cdr3_aa: CASSEVAGGPYTQYF

v_call: TRBV18
j_call: TRBJ2-3
cdr3_aa: CASSPTGGGQYF

v_call: TRBV30
j_call: TRBJ2-2
cdr3_aa: CAWRPGTSYTGELFF

v_call: TRBV20-1
j_call: TRBJ2-3
cdr3_aa: CSARTSYTQYF

v_call: TRBV27
j_call: TRBJ2-6
cdr3_aa: CASSSSGANVLTF

v_call: TRBV18
j_call: TRBJ1-6
cdr3_aa: CASSPDRVGSPLHF

v_call: TRBV18
j_call: TRBJ1-1
cdr3_aa: CASSPGDRSFF

v_call: TRBV7-2
j_call: TRBJ2-7
cdr3_aa: CASSLMGRLDYEQYF

v_call: TRBV24-1
j_call: TRBJ2-2
cdr3_aa: CATSARVNTGELFF

v_call: TRBV6-5
j_call: TRBJ2-5
cdr3_aa: CASKSPGVQETQYF

v_call: TRBV6-6
j_call: TRBJ2-3
cdr3_aa: CASSNGGIGADTQYF

v_call: TRBV27
j_call: TRBJ2-7
cdr3_aa: CASSSYPSRTYEQYF

v_call: TRBV7-3
j_call: TRBJ2-3
cdr3_aa: CASSLSRAPDTQYF

v_call: TRBV7-7
j_call: TRBJ2-3
cdr3_aa: CASSSNLRDTQYF

v_call: TRBV27
j_call: TRBJ2-7
cdr3_aa: CASIEGDRGIYEQYF

v_call: TRBV4-2
j_call: TRBJ2-7
cdr3_aa: CASSQSSYEQYF

v_call: TRBV2
j_call: TRBJ2-3
cdr3_aa: CASLQSTDTQYF

v_call: TRBV15
j_call: TRBJ2-5
cdr3_aa: CATSRGASASQETQYF

v_call: TRBV9
j_call: TRBJ2-1
cdr3_aa: CASSLGTSGSVVSYNEQFF

v_call: TRBV7-3
j_call: TRBJ1-1
cdr3_aa: CASSLQGASTEAFF

v_call: TRBV19
j_call: TRBJ1-1
cdr3_aa: CASSLTTGEAFF

v_call: TRBV5-4
j_call: TRBJ2-7
cdr3_aa: CASSPGDVRYEQYF

v_call: TRBV25-1
j_call: TRBJ2-7
cdr3_aa: CASSSVARPYEQYF

v_call: TRBV6-1
j_call: TRBJ1-5
cdr3_aa: CASRESLGFAPRPLYPNQPQHF

v_call: TRBV30
j_call: TRBJ2-3
cdr3_aa: CAWSVRTTDTQYF

v_call: TRBV11-2
j_call: TRBJ1-1
cdr3_aa: CASSLKSFAFF

v_call: TRBV28
j_call: TRBJ1-2
cdr3_aa: CASRNTRTGVGYTF

v_call: TRBV27
j_call: TRBJ1-2
cdr3_aa: CASSSRSGRNYGYTF

v_call: TRBV7-2
j_call: TRBJ1-2
cdr3_aa: CASKEGTLAYGYTF

v_call: TRBV30
j_call: TRBJ2-2
cdr3_aa: CAWDREDTGELFF

v_call: TRBV5-1
j_call: TRBJ2-2
cdr3_aa: CASSAGLAGVSGTGELFF

v_call: TRBV9
j_call: TRBJ2-7
cdr3_aa: CASSPSGIGYEQYF

v_call: TRBV6-1
j_call: TRBJ1-3
cdr3_aa: CASSEGQFSGNTIYF

v_call: TRBV6-6
j_call: TRBJ2-5
cdr3_aa: CASSPRQETQYF

v_call: TRBV20-1
j_call: TRBJ2-1
cdr3_aa: CSASSRSGSYNEQFF

v_call: TRBV27
j_call: TRBJ1-2
cdr3_aa: CASSYRDSLSYGYTF

v_call: TRBV18
j_call: TRBJ2-5
cdr3_aa: CASSPDRGETQYF

v_call: TRBV20-1
j_call: TRBJ1-1
cdr3_aa: CSGTGTTEAFF

v_call: TRBV5-1
j_call: TRBJ2-1
cdr3_aa: CASSRGQGRIDEQFF

v_call: TRBV27
j_call: TRBJ2-7
cdr3_aa: CASSGIPTYEQYF

v_call: TRBV4-3
j_call: TRBJ1-1
cdr3_aa: CASSQGKGLNTEAFF

v_call: TRBV5-1
j_call: TRBJ2-1
cdr3_aa: CASSLAERTGLFF

v_call: TRBV28
j_call: TRBJ2-5
cdr3_aa: CARRGASGRQLFSETQYF

v_call: TRBV2
j_call: TRBJ2-5
cdr3_aa: CASSYLKETQYF

v_call: TRBV6-2/TRBV6-3
j_call: TRBJ1-5
cdr3_aa: CASSDRVRQPQHF

v_call: TRBV7-9
j_call: TRBJ2-3
cdr3_aa: CASSFGGNPTDTQYF

v_call: TRBV2
j_call: TRBJ2-3
cdr3_aa: CASGAGLASDTQYF

v_call: TRBV5-1
j_call: TRBJ1-1
cdr3_aa: CASSWDGDTEAFF

v_call: TRBV6-6
j_call: TRBJ2-1
cdr3_aa: CASSYGPRSYNEQFF

v_call: TRBV11-3
j_call: TRBJ2-1
cdr3_aa: CASSLNGYNEQFF

v_call: TRBV30
j_call: TRBJ1-5
cdr3_aa: CAWSVDIGNQPQHF

v_call: TRBV5-1
j_call: TRBJ2-1
cdr3_aa: CASSLAAVRDLRNEQFF

v_call: TRBV7-2
j_call: TRBJ2-6
cdr3_aa: CASSKSTGTGANVLTF

v_call: TRBV5-4
j_call: TRBJ2-2
cdr3_aa: CASKVDPGQPTSGELFF